One and the same sample provided the 5 T cell receptor beta chains below, sequenced in a study of high-grade serous ovarian cancer treatment subgroups (dated by TCRdb to the early 2020s). The tumor samples were collected prior to definitive surgery or chemotherapy. The library relied on the immunoSEQ multiplex PCR assay. TCRdb carries this immuneACCESS record with in-frame sequences only. Its versions omit some clonotypes, under half of them owing to an unresolved V gene in the studies checked, with the rest unexplained. The sample has under 3,000 clones on record, 72% of them singletons. The top ten hold under 15% of the sample. Sample: tumor tissue. These receptors all come from a human donor with high-grade serous ovarian cancer.

The chain is built from TRBV7-6 and TRBJ2-7; TRBD2 agrees at 7 bases. V was clipped by 5 bases and J by 3 bases; unmatched bases: 7. Per germline, CDR1 SGHVS and CDR2 FNYEAQ. This CDR3 comprises 14 residues. The CDR3: CASSPRGEGYEQYF. CDR3 DNA: TGTGCCAGCAGCCCCCGGGGGGAGGGCTACGAGCAGTACTTC. Looking up the rest from reference TRBV7-6 and TRBJ2-7 gives the full variable domain: GAGVSQSPRYKVTKRGQDVALRCDPISGHVSLYWYRQALGQGPEFLTYFNYEAQQDKSGLPNDRFSAERPEGSISTLTIQRTEQRDSAMYRCASSPRGEGYEQYFGPGTRLTVT.

This clone is labeled as large (0.1 to 1%). The gene calls are TRBV7-9 and TRBJ1-2; D ambiguous. Trimming removed 4 bases at V and 2 bases at J, with 14 bases between. This CDR3 is built from 15 residues. Germline-derived CDR1 and CDR2 are SEHNR and FQNEAQ (reference sequence). The CDR3 sequence is CASSYVTTRNYGYTF. CDR3 nucleotides: TGTGCCAGCAGCTATGTCACGACAAGAAACTATGGCTACACCTTC.

The chain links TRBV15 to TRBJ2-7; 8 bases map to TRBD1. J lost 3 bases, V lost 0 bases, and 4 bases had no gene match. Germline assignment: CDR1 LNHNV and CDR2 YYDKDF (reference sequence). The CDR3 covers 15 residues. The CDR3 loop is CATSRDQGAVYEQYF. The CDR3 nucleotides are TGTGCCACCAGCAGAGATCAGGGGGCGGTCTACGAGCAGTACTTC.

CDR3 region: CASSLTGSTDTQYF. CDR3 in DNA: TGCGCCAGCAGCCTGACAGGAAGCACAGATACGCAGTATTTT. The chain is built from TRBV10-1 and TRBJ2-3, with a possible D match to TRBD1 (6 bases). This CDR3 has 14 residues. Germline CDR1 is WNHNN and CDR2 is SYGVQD (reference sequence). Trimming removed 6 bases from V and 0 bases from J, with 10 bases in between.

The rearrangement links TRBV5-5 to TRBJ2-5, with D tentatively TRBD1 or TRBD2 (6 bases each). Between the trimmed V and J ends, which lost 4 bases and 5 bases, there was a span of 18 bases. Looked up from germline, CDR1 is SGHKS and CDR2 is YYEKEE (reference sequence). This CDR3 contains 15 residues. The CDR3 nucleotides read TGTGCCAGCAGCACCATAGGGGGGCAGGGGGAGACCCAGTACTTC. Protein product: CASSTIGGQGETQYF.